Presented here are 11 T cell receptor beta chains from one specimen sequenced in a study of CD8 T cells in Susac syndrome. When the RNA was reverse transcribed, random hexamers were used with an input of roughly 0.5 to 1 ug. TCRdb independently ran MiXCR on the immunoSEQ multiplex PCR reads; one entry per CDR3 protein. The sample has 250,000 to 300,000 distinct CDR3 sequences, approximately 89% seen once. Material: CD8+ T cells from PBMCs. All receptors derive from a human donor with multiple sclerosis.

As regards this clonotype: One end of the junction is discordant with germline, which a read error may explain. The V and J genes are TRBV7-2 and TRBJ2-7; tentatively, D is TRBD2 (6 bases). CDR1 and CDR2 from the germline V gene are SGHTA and FQGNSA. The CDR3 extends over 15 amino acids. Written as DNA, the CDR3 is TGTGCCAGCAGCCTAGCTACGGGACTCTCCTACGAGCAGTACTTC. It translates to CASSLATGLSYEQYF. The full variable domain, with the rest looked up from reference TRBV7-2 and TRBJ2-7, is GAGVSQSPSNKVTEKGKDVELRCDPISGHTALYWYRQSLGQGLEFLIYFQGNSAPDKSGLPSDRFSAERTGGSVSTLTIQRTQQEDSAVYLCASSLATGLSYEQYFGPGTRLTVT.

V gene TRBV11-2 combines with J gene TRBJ2-7; maybe TRBD2 (6 bases). Germline-derived CDR1 and CDR2 are SGHAT and FQNNGV. This CDR3 comprises 13 residues. Trimming left V 4 bases short and J 8 bases short, with 15 bases between. The CDR3 region has the DNA TGTGCCAGCAGCTCCCTCGGGACTTTCAAGCAGTACTTC. Translation: CASSSLGTFKQYF.

Only a few counts were recorded for this clonotype. J is TRBJ1-2 and V is TRBV12-3 or TRBV12-4, with D unclear. V was shortened by 1 base and J by 6 bases, with 3 bases between the two germline ends. This CDR3 has 11 amino acids. CDR3 sequence: CASSLGDGYTF. CDR3 in DNA: TGTGCCAGCAGTTTAGGCGATGGCTACACCTTC.

This rearrangement joins TRBV25-1 to TRBJ2-5; D is undetermined. Germline assignment: CDR1 MGHDK and CDR2 SYGVNS. Trimming stripped 3 bases from V and 2 bases from J, with 10 bases between. The CDR3 totals 14 residues. The CDR3 loop is CASSEALTQETQYF. CDR3 bases: TGTGCCAGCAGTGAGGCGCTCACTCAAGAGACCCAGTACTTC.

V is TRBV4-2 and J is TRBJ1-4; D remains ambiguous. The CDR3 is 17 amino acids. Germline V gene sequence: CDR1 LGHNA, CDR2 YNFKEQ. Trimming removed 4 bases at V and 12 bases at J, with 27 bases between. CDR3 loop: CASSREGEGLVNEELFF. The CDR3 region has the DNA TGTGCCAGCAGCCGGGAGGGAGAAGGACTAGTCAATGAGGAACTGTTTTTT.

The sample holds a few counts of this clonotype. The gene calls are TRBV9 and TRBJ2-7; D is perhaps TRBD1 or TRBD2 (5 bases each). V gave up 0 bases and J gave up 2 bases, with 12 bases separating them. The CDR3 length is 15 residues. The germline CDR1 and CDR2 sequences are SGDLS and YYNGEE. Written as DNA, the CDR3 is TGTGCCAGCAGCGTAGAAGGGGACGGAGCCTACGAGCAGTACTTC. As protein: CASSVEGDGAYEQYF.

This sequence joins TRBV27 and TRBJ2-3; D call uncertain. V dropped 3 bases and J dropped 3 bases, with 10 bases sitting between them. Germline-derived CDR1 and CDR2 are MNHEY and SMNVEV (reference sequence). The CDR3 is 14 amino acids. The CDR3 here is CASSFVRETDTQYF. The CDR3 coding sequence is TGTGCCAGCAGTTTCGTTAGGGAAACAGATACGCAGTATTTT.

This chain uses TRBV11-2 with TRBJ2-7; D remains unclear. CDR1 and CDR2 from the germline V gene are SGHAT and FQNNGV. Trimming took 3 bases from V and 6 from J, leaving 6 bases between them. The CDR3 is 11 amino acids. The CDR3 nucleotides read TGTGCCAGCAGCTTTATAAGCGAGCAGTACTTC. It specifies CASSFISEQYF.

V is TRBV24-1 and J is TRBJ2-1; no firm D call. The germline gives CDR1 KGHDR, CDR2 SFDVKD. V dropped 3 bases and J dropped 3 bases, with 8 bases sitting between them. CDR3 size: 14 residues. The CDR3 DNA reads as TGTGCCACCAGTGATCCTAGTCACTACAATGAGCAGTTCTTC. It translates to CATSDPSHYNEQFF.

The chain carries TRBV20-1 and TRBJ1-1; D gene unclear. CDR3 length equals 12 residues. The V gene lost 3 bases and the J gene lost 3 bases, with 8 bases spanning the gap. Germline V gene sequence: CDR1 DFQATT, CDR2 SNEGSKA (reference sequence). CDR3 residues: CSARPGHTEAFF. The CDR3 coding sequence is TGCAGTGCTAGGCCCGGGCACACTGAAGCTTTCTTT.

This sequence joins TRBV7-9 and TRBJ2-1; TRBD1 matches 8 bases. There are 15 residues in the CDR3. Germline V gene sequence: CDR1 SEHNR, CDR2 FQNEAQ (reference sequence). V shed 5 bases, J shed 0 bases, and the junction held 3 bases outside the gene matches. CDR3 loop: CASSPGQVSYNEQFF. As DNA, the CDR3 is TGTGCCAGCAGCCCGGGACAGGTCTCCTACAATGAGCAGTTCTTC.